Sequencing of this T cell receptor beta chain was carried out in a study of OX40 agonist ivuxolimab in advanced cancers. Study-level results: In CD8+ T cells, expanded clones were on average more numerous than in CD4+. Partial responders treated at 0.1-3.0 mg/kg exhibited clonal expansion among the lowest measured.

TCRdb's table, derived via immunoSEQ multiplex PCR, lists solely in-frame clones and lacks some. The data show nearly 25,000 clones, around 73% seen once. As for this clone: The antigen is unknown.

The V and J ends lost 6 bases and 4 bases respectively, with 16 bases between them. Germline CDR1 and CDR2: LNHDA and SQIVND (reference sequence). The CDR3 extends over 15 amino acids. Sequencing was performed on CD4+ or CD8+ T cells sorted from blood, taken in a trial of the OX40 agonist ivuxolimab. J is TRBJ1-3 and V is TRBV19, with TRBD1 as a possible D gene (6 bases). The receptor's source is an adult with an advanced solid tumor such as melanoma, head and neck, liver or kidney cancer. The CDR3 DNA reads as TGTGCCAGTAGCCCTCGGGGGGCAGGGGGAAACACCATATATTTT. This codes for CASSPRGAGGNTIYF.